This T cell receptor (beta chain) is from a study of blood T cell repertoires in COVID-19. Method: immunoSEQ multiplex PCR; TCRdb's copy keeps in-frame clones and lacks some. Here the sample spans about 200,000 clones, about 80% being singletons. Participant ages covered roughly 18 to 89 years across 24 US areas. Germline lookup yields CDR1 LNHDA and CDR2 SQIVND (reference sequence). This CDR3 spans 16 amino acids. V lost 5 bases, J lost 9 bases, and 20 bases lay in between. Source material: PBMCs or T cells enriched from blood (not recorded which). This chain uses TRBV19 with TRBJ1-6; possibly TRBD1 for D (5 bases). The TCR comes from a man aged 40-50 years who had recovered from COVID-19. CDR3: CASSSGGGVKGSPLHF. In nucleotides, the CDR3 is TGTGCCAGTAGTTCTGGGGGGGGAGTAAAAGGTTCACCCCTCCACTTT.